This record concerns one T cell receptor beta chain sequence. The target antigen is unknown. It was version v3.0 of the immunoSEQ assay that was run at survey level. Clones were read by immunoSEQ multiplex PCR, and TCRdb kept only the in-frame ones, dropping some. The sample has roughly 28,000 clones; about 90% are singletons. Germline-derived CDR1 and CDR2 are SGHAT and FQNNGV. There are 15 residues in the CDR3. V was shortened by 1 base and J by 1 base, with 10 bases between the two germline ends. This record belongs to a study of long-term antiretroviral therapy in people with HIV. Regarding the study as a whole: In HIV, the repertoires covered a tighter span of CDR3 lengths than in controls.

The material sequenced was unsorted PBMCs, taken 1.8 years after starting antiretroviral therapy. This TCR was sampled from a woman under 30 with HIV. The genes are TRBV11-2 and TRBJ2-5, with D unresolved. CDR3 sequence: CASSLGLKTQETQYF. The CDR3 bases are TGTGCCAGCAGCTTAGGACTGAAGACCCAAGAGACCCAGTACTTC.